The following is a T cell receptor beta chain sequence with its context. This clone came up once. Its target antigen remains unknown. No base quality values were provided; no much bigger clone lies one nucleotide off. The sample belongs to a study of blood T cell repertoires in COVID-19 (dated by TCRdb to the early 2020s). Describing the broader study: Samples from collaborators originated in the United States, Italy and Spain and spanned both the acute and convalescent phases of COVID-19. A de-identified subject ID, COVID-19 status, age in years and sex were almost always included in the sample metadata. Where HLA class I and class II types were available, the types were taken from metadata supplied by the sample provider, not from assay-based typing. Samples were obtained from the ongoing ImmuneRACE study (first 160 participants) and from over 1,000 subjects provided by 6 global collaborators. Subjects who had been exposed to COVID-19, were actively infected with it, or had recovered from it provided the deeply sampled blood TCRbeta repertoires that made up the dataset. The material from the prospective study consisted of cDNA or gDNA derived from T cells, B-cell-depleted T cells, or PBMCs. The repertoires were made available in a free public database intended to serve as a resource for research on the immune response to SARS-CoV-2.

The paper as a whole reports these results and caveats: The amount of clinical and demographic metadata varied by source and participant and was provided uncurated.

The immunoSEQ Assay, a bias-controlled multiplex PCR, was used to amplify TCRbeta CDR3 regions from genomic DNA. The study's own analysis went as follows. Nucleated cell counts per sample were estimated from amplification of reference gene primers within the assay. To quantify the absolute abundance of each unique TCRbeta CDR3 rearrangement, sequence reads were collapsed and filtered. For each sample, productive Simpson clonality was calculated by taking the square root of Simpson's diversity index across productive rearrangements. This immuneACCESS table, as held by TCRdb, lists in-frame sequences with V and J called but not all clones. Of the missing ones, under half trace to an unresolved V gene in checked studies; the others have no known cause. The DNA was the basis for D and trimming; V, J and clone size are from that table. This sample gives 250,000 to 350,000 clones in total; roughly 86% of them show up just once. The ten top clones hold roughly 2.9% of the sample.

In the prospective study, participants were about 18 to 100 years old, resided in fewer than 25 geographic areas of the United States, and were enrolled through a virtual design. To assign participants to cohorts, the prospective study relied on clinical history that participants themselves reported in a screening survey and a study questionnaire. Exposed participants had been in contact with someone with a PCR-confirmed or clinician-diagnosed COVID-19 case within 2 weeks of study entry. Each participant in the prospective study had whole blood, serum and a nasopharyngeal or oropharyngeal swab collected by mobile phlebotomists. Participants in the prospective study had the option to provide additional blood draws and questionnaires over a roughly 2-month period. Before DNA extraction, blood samples from the prospective study were shipped at room temperature or frozen. The TCR was taken from a woman aged 45-59 years who had been exposed to COVID-19. The sample was PBMCs or T cells enriched from blood (not recorded which).

The nucleotide sequence reads as follows: TGTGCCATCAGTGAGGACAGGGACTATGGCTACACCTTC. It specifies CAISEDRDYGYTF. The rearranged segments are TRBV10-3 and TRBJ1-2, with 7 central nucleotides matching TRBD1. The germline V and J ends show losses of 2 bases and 3 bases respectively, and no gene match explains 0 bases of the junction. Taken from cysteine to phenylalanine, the CDR3 has 13 residues. Only the CDR3 region is kept as DNA, spanning 39 bases read in frame from base 1. The germline V gene yields ENHRY for CDR1 and SYGVKD for CDR2.